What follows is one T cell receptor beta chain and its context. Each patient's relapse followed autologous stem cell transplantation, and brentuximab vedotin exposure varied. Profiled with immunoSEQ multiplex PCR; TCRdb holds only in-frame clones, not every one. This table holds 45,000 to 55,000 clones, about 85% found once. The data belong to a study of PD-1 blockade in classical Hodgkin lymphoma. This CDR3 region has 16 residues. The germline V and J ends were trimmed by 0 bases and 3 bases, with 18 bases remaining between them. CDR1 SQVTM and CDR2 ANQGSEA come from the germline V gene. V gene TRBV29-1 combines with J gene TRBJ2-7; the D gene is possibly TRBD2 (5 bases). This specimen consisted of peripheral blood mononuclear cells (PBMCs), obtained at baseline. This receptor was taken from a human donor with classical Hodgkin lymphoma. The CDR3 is CSVEDRGAGPFYEQYF. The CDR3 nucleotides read TGCAGCGTTGAAGATCGGGGTGCAGGACCTTTCTACGAGCAGTACTTC.